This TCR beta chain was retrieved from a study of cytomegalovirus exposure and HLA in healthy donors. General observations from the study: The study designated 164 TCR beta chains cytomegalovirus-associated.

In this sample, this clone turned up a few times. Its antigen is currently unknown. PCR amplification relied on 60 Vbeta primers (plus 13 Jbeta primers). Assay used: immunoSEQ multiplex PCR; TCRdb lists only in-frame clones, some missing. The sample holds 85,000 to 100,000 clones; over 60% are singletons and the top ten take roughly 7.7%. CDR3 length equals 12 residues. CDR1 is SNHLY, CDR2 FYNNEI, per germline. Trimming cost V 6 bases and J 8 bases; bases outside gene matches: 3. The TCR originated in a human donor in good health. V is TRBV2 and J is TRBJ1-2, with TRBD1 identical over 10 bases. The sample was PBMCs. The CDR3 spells CASSGTGDGYTF. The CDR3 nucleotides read TGTGCCAGCAGCGGGACAGGGGACGGCTACACCTTC.